This T cell receptor beta chain was obtained from a study of Ad26.COV2.S vaccination and SARS-CoV-2 variants. Points from the study as a whole: Substantial breadth in spike-specific CD8+ and CD4+ T cell responses was reportedly seen after vaccination.

Assay: immunoSEQ multiplex PCR; the TCRdb copy retains only in-frame clones and omits some. The table has 300,000 to 400,000 clones, around 90% seen once; the top ten hold around 5.5%. Treatment described: some 20 received Ad26.COV2.S at low or high dose, single or two shots; about 5 received placebo; per-sample allocation not given. Day 63 after the first injection of vaccine or placebo was the sampling time. Comments on this clone: Antigen specificity is unknown.

V lost 6 bases and J lost 5, with 19 bases in between. The CDR3 totals 15 residues. Per the germline V gene, CDR1 is LGHDT and CDR2 is YNNKEL (reference sequence). The receptor comes from a person aged 18-65 years who received the Ad26.COV2.S COVID-19 vaccine or a placebo. V and J are TRBV3-1 (or the pseudogene TRBV3-2) and TRBJ1-1, with D maybe TRBD1 (6 bases). Sequences were derived from peripheral blood, sampled in a trial of Ad26.COV2.S vaccine versus placebo. The CDR3 spells CASRRTAGEGTEAFF. The DNA for the CDR3 is TGTGCCAGCAGACGGACAGCGGGGGAGGGGACTGAAGCTTTCTTT.